This passage covers 5 T cell receptor beta chains from one sample sequenced in a study of cytomegalovirus exposure and HLA in healthy donors. The study ran its PCR with 60 Vbeta and 13 Jbeta primers. Assay: immunoSEQ multiplex PCR; the TCRdb copy retains only in-frame clones and omits some. Among more than 150,000 clones listed, roughly 80% were seen once. The material sequenced was PBMCs. These receptors all come from a man aged 35 to 55 in good health and CMV-seropositive.

The chain links TRBV7-2 to TRBJ1-6; the D is unclear. Germline values: CDR1 SGHTA, CDR2 FQGNSA. This CDR3 region has 15 residues. Trimming left V 2 bases short and J 7 bases short, with 12 bases between. The chain's CDR3 is CASSLYGGLNSPLHF. The CDR3, as DNA: TGTGCCAGCAGCTTATATGGAGGACTCAATTCACCCCTCCACTTT. Complete variable domain (other parts from reference TRBV7-2 and TRBJ1-6): GAGVSQSPSNKVTEKGKDVELRCDPISGHTALYWYRQSLGQGLEFLIYFQGNSAPDKSGLPSDRFSAERTGGSVSTLTIQRTQQEDSAVYLCASSLYGGLNSPLHFGNGTRLTVT.

The rearrangement joins TRBV27 to TRBJ2-7; 8 bases fit TRBD2. Germline lookup yields CDR1 MNHEY and CDR2 SMNVEV (reference sequence). This CDR3 comprises 16 residues. The trim removed 6 bases at V and 1 base at J, leaving 11 bases unmatched. The CDR3 here is CASRSVRGGGSYEQYF. The CDR3 DNA follows: TGTGCCAGCAGGTCCGTTCGGGGCGGGGGGTCCTACGAGCAGTACTTC.

The chain carries TRBV5-4 and TRBJ2-6; TRBD1 is a possible D gene (5 bases). The germline gives CDR1 SGHNT, CDR2 YYREEE (reference sequence). This CDR3 is 15 amino acids long. V gave up 2 bases and J gave up 4 bases, with 10 bases separating them. CDR3 DNA: TGTGCCAGCAGCTTTTCAGGGCGCGGGGCCAACGTCCTGACTTTC. It encodes CASSFSGRGANVLTF. The full variable domain, completed using reference TRBV5-4 and TRBJ2-6, is ETGVTQSPTHLIKTRGQQVTLRCSSQSGHNTVSWYQQALGQGPQFIFQYYREEENGRGNFPPRFSGLQFPNYSSELNVNALELDDSALYLCASSFSGRGANVLTFGAGSRLTVL.

The chain is built from TRBV5-8 and TRBJ1-6, with D unresolved. The CDR3 has 17 residues. CDR1 is SGHTS, CDR2 YDEGEE, per germline. Deletions cut 2 bases from V and 0 bases from J, with 12 bases between. This CDR3 reads CASSFGSSGSYNSPLHF. Here the CDR3 DNA reads TGTGCCAGCAGCTTTGGTAGTTCCGGCTCCTATAATTCACCCCTCCACTTT.

This rearrangement joins TRBV19 to TRBJ1-1, with TRBD1 identical over 7 bases. In germline, CDR1 is LNHDA, CDR2 SQIVND (reference sequence). The CDR3 extends over 9 amino acids. Trimming took 9 bases from V and 11 from J; bases not matched to a gene: 3. The CDR3, as DNA: TGTGCCAGGGACAGGAGGGCTTTCTTT. It is translated as CARDRRAFF.